Listed below are T cell receptor beta chains from one sample, sequenced in a study of blood T cell repertoires in COVID-19. Using immunoSEQ multiplex PCR, the repertoire was profiled, and TCRdb retains in-frame clones only, with some absent. The sample yields about 55,000 clones, about nine tenths seen once. Material for sequencing was peripheral blood. These receptors originate from a man in his 60s with active COVID-19. Both conserved end residues are trimmed from each CDR3.

TRBV6-6	TRBJ1-2	ASRLGQGTNYGYT
TRBV6-2/TRBV6-3	TRBJ2-5	ASSYVVGVKETQY
TRBV28	TRBJ1-4	ASSSGRQPNEKLF
TRBV5-1	TRBJ2-2	ASSLGPGVYGELF
TRBV5-1	TRBJ2-3	ASSTGQGAFTQY
TRBV12-3/TRBV12-4	TRBJ2-1	ASSLYPDNEQF
TRBV19	TRBJ2-7	ASSIQVRYEQY
TRBV27	TRBJ1-1	ASRRPGLVTEAF
TRBV30	TRBJ1-4	AWSRQGMTNEKLF
TRBV5-1	TRBJ1-1	ASSPGQVAEAF
TRBV5-6	TRBJ1-1	ASSFRDRDFEAF
TRBV18	TRBJ2-2	ASSPWDRGLTGELF
TRBV15	TRBJ1-2	ATSRDWATGGGYT
TRBV5-4	TRBJ2-5	ASSLGVAQETQY
TRBV11-2	TRBJ1-1	ASSVQNTEAF
TRBV21-1	TRBJ1-6	ASSKAGIRGNDSPLH